Each of the 18 T cell receptor beta chains below was sequenced from the same sample in a study of T cells in Graves' hyperthyroidism and ophthalmopathy. Template material for amplifying TCR beta CDR3 regions consisted of RNA transcripts. Carried out on the TCR CDR3, a first-round RT-PCR used the HTBI primer set. Using its own MiXCR run on the multiplex PCR reads, TCRdb lists one record per CDR3 protein. Altogether 400,000 to 550,000 distinct CDR3 sequences are present, approximately 15% being singletons, with the ten largest covering 15% to 20%. Specimen: blood. All receptors derive from a woman aged 18-29 years with Graves' hyperthyroidism.

This clonotype was found a few times. The chain uses TRBV29-1 and TRBJ1-5, with D uncertain. V lost 4 bases and J 0 bases, leaving 10 bases between the germline ends. Germline loops: CDR1 SQVTM, CDR2 ANQGSEA. The CDR3 covers 14 residues. Written as DNA, the CDR3 is TGCAGCGTTGTTGATCGCAATAGCAATCAGCCCCAGCATTTT. Protein sequence: CSVVDRNSNQPQHF.

This clonotype was observed many times. V gene TRBV11-3 combines with J gene TRBJ2-7, with D perhaps TRBD1 (5 bases). This CDR3 has 14 residues. The germline V gene encodes CDR1 SGHNT and CDR2 YENEEA. Trimming pared 7 bases from V and 0 bases from J, leaving 13 bases between. The CDR3 spells CASTKWGTSYEQYF. The DNA of the CDR3 is TGTGCCAGCACCAAATGGGGCACCTCCTACGAGCAGTACTTC.

This clonotype occurred many times. The V gene is TRBV12-3 or TRBV12-4, the J gene TRBJ1-5; D perhaps matches TRBD1 (5 bases). The CDR3 is made up of 14 amino acids. With 6 bases removed from V and 3 bases from J, the gap between germline ends came to 12 bases. CDR3 bases: TGTGCCAGCAGGCTGGGACGGTTCAATCAGCCCCAGCATTTT. This encodes CASRLGRFNQPQHF.

V and J are TRBV12-3 or TRBV12-4 and TRBJ2-5, with D possibly TRBD1 on 5 matching bases. Trimming pared 6 bases from V and 3 bases from J, leaving 11 bases between. This CDR3 region has 13 residues. CDR3 sequence (DNA): TGTGCCAGCAGGCATCCAGGGAAAGAGACCCAGTACTTC. Its protein is CASRHPGKETQYF.

The sample holds many counts of this clonotype. The chain joins TRBV30 to TRBJ2-7; D assignment may be TRBD1 or TRBD2 (5 bases each). Trimming left V 5 bases short and J 0 bases short, with 8 bases between. Germline V gene sequence: CDR1 GTSNPN, CDR2 SVGIG (reference sequence). This CDR3 region has 12 residues. DNA for the CDR3: TGTGCCTGGGCAGGGAGCTCCTACGAGCAGTACTTC. The encoded protein is CAWAGSSYEQYF. Supplemented by reference TRBV30 and TRBJ2-7, the full variable domain reads SQTIHQWPATLVQPVGSPLSLECTVEGTSNPNLYWYRQAAGRGLQLLFYSVGIGQISSEVPQNLSASRPQDRQFILSSKKLLLSDSGFYLCAWAGSSYEQYFGPGTRLTVT.

V and J are TRBV15 and TRBJ1-1; 12 nucleotides match TRBD1. V lost 5 bases and J lost 5; bases outside the gene matches: 6. Germline CDR1 is LNHNV and CDR2 is YYDKDF (reference sequence). The CDR3 loop spans 15 amino acids. CDR3 bases: TGTGCCACCAGCTCCCGGGACAGGGGGCGAACTGAAGCTTTCTTT. It translates to CATSSRDRGRTEAFF.

This clonotype was picked up many times. This chain connects TRBV5-1 to TRBJ1-4; D unresolved. Between the trimmed V and J ends, which lost 0 bases and 8 bases, there was a span of 14 bases. The germline gives CDR1 SGHRS, CDR2 YFSETQ. CDR3 length: 15 residues. CDR3 coding DNA: TGCGCCAGCAGCTTGGACGGATCCCTGTTAGAAAAACTGTTTTTT. Residues: CASSLDGSLLEKLFF.

This chain links TRBV4-2 with TRBJ2-3; 10 nucleotides line up with TRBD1. The CDR3 has 20 amino acids. Germline CDR1 and CDR2: LGHNA and YNFKEQ. The V gene end was trimmed by 1 base and the J gene end by 0 bases; junction bases not matched to a gene: 13. The CDR3 loop is CASSQGLGTGALSSTDTQYF. The CDR3 region has the DNA TGTGCCAGCAGCCAAGGACTTGGGACAGGGGCGCTGTCTAGCACAGATACGCAGTATTTT.

V usage is TRBV20-1 and J usage is TRBJ1-1; maybe TRBD1 (5 bases). Germline assignment: CDR1 DFQATT and CDR2 SNEGSKA (reference sequence). CDR3 length equals 16 residues. V gave up 3 bases and J gave up 4 bases, with 21 bases separating them. The DNA of the CDR3 is TGCAGTGCTAGCCCCTTGGGCGGGGGGGATCCCACTGAAGCTTTCTTT. This translates into CSASPLGGGDPTEAFF.

The chain uses TRBV7-6 and TRBJ1-4; perhaps TRBD1 as D (6 bases). This CDR3 region has 15 residues. Germline V gene lookup returns CDR1 SGHVS and CDR2 FNYEAQ. V was cut by 5 bases and J by 8 bases, with 18 bases left in between. The CDR3 DNA is TGTGCCAGCAGCCCAAGACCTGTACAGGGCGAAAAACTGTTTTTT. Protein product: CASSPRPVQGEKLFF. The variable domain in full, completed from reference TRBV7-6 and TRBJ1-4, reads GAGVSQSPRYKVTKRGQDVALRCDPISGHVSLYWYRQALGQGPEFLTYFNYEAQQDKSGLPNDRFSAERPEGSISTLTIQRTEQRDSAMYRCASSPRPVQGEKLFFGSGTQLSVL.

This clonotype was seen many times. Here the CDR3 reads CSVPAAGYEQYV. The DNA for the CDR3 is TGCAGCGTTCCAGCAGCAGGCTACGAGCAGTACGTC. This rearrangement joins TRBV29-1 to TRBJ2-7, with unresolved D. CDR3 length: 12 residues. CDR1 is SQVTM, CDR2 ANQGSEA, per germline. The germline V and J ends were trimmed by 5 bases and 3 bases, with 11 bases remaining between them.

Many counts were recorded for this clonotype. The J gene is TRBJ2-3, the V gene TRBV18; TRBD1 agrees at 9 bases. Per germline, CDR1 KGHSH and CDR2 LQKENI. Unmatched junction bases numbered 5, after V lost 3 bases and J lost 4 bases. The CDR3 covers 15 residues. For the CDR3, the DNA is TGTGCCAGCTCACCCCAGGGACAGGGTCCAGATACGCAGTATTTT. Translating it yields CASSPQGQGPDTQYF.

Notes on this clonotype: A much larger clone lies a single base off, so this may be a read error. The chain links TRBV19 to TRBJ2-1, with 7 bases identical to TRBD2. Germline CDR1 is LNHDA and CDR2 is SQIVND (reference sequence). CDR3 size: 15 residues. Trimming at V came to 8 bases and at J to 2 bases, leaving 9 bases not matched to a gene. CDR3 DNA: TGTGCCAGTGCCTCCGGGACTACCCCCTACAATGAGCAGTTCTTC. Amino acids: CASASGTTPYNEQFF.

This clonotype was observed a handful of times. V and J are TRBV11-2 and TRBJ1-5; D possibly corresponds to TRBD1 (6 bases). CDR1 is SGHAT and CDR2 is FQNNGV in the germline V gene. The CDR3 length is 15 residues. The germline V and J ends were trimmed by 3 bases and 1 base, with 10 bases remaining between them. The CDR3 DNA sequence: TGTGCCAGCAGCTTGGGGACATCGAGCAATCAGCCCCAGCATTTT. This codes for CASSLGTSSNQPQHF.

This clonotype was detected a few times. One junction end does not reproduce the germline sequence, and a read error may be involved. The genes are TRBV28 and TRBJ2-5; maybe TRBD1 (6 bases). In germline, CDR1 is MDHEN, CDR2 SYDVKM. The CDR3 totals 12 residues. The CDR3 reads CASSSGRGDTNF. CDR3 sequence (DNA): TGTGCCAGCAGTTCCGGCAGGGGAGATACCAACTTC.

This clonotype showed up many times. The chain links TRBV2 to TRBJ2-5, with 15 positions matching TRBD2. The ends lost 4 bases at V and 4 bases at J; junction bases unmatched: 10. The germline V gene encodes CDR1 SNHLY and CDR2 FYNNEI. The CDR3 length is 18 residues. The CDR3 region is CASSVGLAGGPGVETQYF. The CDR3 DNA reads TGTGCCAGCAGTGTCGGACTAGCGGGAGGGCCGGGAGTAGAGACCCAGTACTTC.

This clonotype was observed many times. Written as DNA, the CDR3 is TGTGCCACCAGGCCTTCGGGCCTCTCCTACGAGCAGTACTTC. It is translated as CATRPSGLSYEQYF. The gene calls are TRBV24-1 and TRBJ2-7; D is unclear. V was pared by 7 bases and J by 0 bases, with 12 bases between. This CDR3 is 14 amino acids long. In germline, CDR1 is KGHDR, CDR2 SFDVKD.

The chain carries TRBV19 and TRBJ2-1; 12 nucleotides match TRBD2. This CDR3 is built from 16 residues. The V segment lost 3 bases and the J segment 1 base; nucleotides outside the gene matches: 1. Per germline, CDR1 LNHDA and CDR2 SQIVND (reference sequence). CDR3 DNA: TGTGCCAGTAGTATGGGACTAGCGGGTTCCTACAATGAGCAGTTCTTC. Its protein product is CASSMGLAGSYNEQFF.